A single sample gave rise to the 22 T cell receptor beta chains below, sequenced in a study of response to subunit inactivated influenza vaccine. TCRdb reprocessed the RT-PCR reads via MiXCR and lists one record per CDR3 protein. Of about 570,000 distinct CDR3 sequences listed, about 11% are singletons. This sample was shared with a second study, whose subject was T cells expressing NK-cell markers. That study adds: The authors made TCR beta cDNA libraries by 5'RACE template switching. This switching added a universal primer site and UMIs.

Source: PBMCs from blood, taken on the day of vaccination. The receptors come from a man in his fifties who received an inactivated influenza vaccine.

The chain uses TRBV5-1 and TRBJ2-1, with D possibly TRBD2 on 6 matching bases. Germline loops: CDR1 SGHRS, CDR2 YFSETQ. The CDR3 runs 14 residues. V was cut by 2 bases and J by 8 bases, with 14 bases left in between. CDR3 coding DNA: TGCGCCAGCAGCTTTGTTGGGAGGAGAGATGAGCAGTTCTTC. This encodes CASSFVGRRDEQFF.

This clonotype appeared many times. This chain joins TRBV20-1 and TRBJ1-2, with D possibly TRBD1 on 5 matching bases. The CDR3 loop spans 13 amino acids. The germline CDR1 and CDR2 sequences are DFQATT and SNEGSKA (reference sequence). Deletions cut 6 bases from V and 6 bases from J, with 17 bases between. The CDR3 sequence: CSARDGHRHGYTF. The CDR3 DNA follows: TGCAGTGCGCGGGACGGCCACCGTCATGGCTACACCTTC.

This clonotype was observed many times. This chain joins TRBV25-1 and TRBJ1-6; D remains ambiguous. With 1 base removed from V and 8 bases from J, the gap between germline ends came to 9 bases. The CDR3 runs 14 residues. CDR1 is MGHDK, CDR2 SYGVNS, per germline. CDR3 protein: CASSELVNHSPLHF. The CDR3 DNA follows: TGTGCCAGCAGTGAATTGGTCAACCATTCACCCCTCCACTTT.

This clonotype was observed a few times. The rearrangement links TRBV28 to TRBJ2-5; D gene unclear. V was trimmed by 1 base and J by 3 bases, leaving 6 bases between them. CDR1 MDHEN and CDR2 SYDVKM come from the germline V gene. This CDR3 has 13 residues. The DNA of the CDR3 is TGTGCCAGCAGTTTATCCTGGGAAGAGACCCAGTACTTC. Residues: CASSLSWEETQYF.

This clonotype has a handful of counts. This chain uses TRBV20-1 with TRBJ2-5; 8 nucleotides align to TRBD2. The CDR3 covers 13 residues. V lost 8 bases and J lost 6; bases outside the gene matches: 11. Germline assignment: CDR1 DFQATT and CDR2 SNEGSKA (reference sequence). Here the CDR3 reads CSFKREGPKTQYF. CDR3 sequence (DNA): TGCAGTTTTAAACGGGAGGGCCCGAAGACCCAGTACTTC.

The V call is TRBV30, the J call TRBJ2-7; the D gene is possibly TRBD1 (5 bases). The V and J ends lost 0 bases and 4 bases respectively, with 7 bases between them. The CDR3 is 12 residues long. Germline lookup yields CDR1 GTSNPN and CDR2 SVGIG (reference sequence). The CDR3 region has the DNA TGTGCCTGGAGTGTAGGGGATTACGAGCAGTACTTC. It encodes CAWSVGDYEQYF.

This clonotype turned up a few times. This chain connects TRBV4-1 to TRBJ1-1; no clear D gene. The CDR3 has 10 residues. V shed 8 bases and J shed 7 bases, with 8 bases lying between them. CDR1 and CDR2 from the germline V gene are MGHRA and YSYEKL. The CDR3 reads CASGPFEAFF. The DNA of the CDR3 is TGCGCCAGCGGCCCATTTGAAGCTTTCTTT.

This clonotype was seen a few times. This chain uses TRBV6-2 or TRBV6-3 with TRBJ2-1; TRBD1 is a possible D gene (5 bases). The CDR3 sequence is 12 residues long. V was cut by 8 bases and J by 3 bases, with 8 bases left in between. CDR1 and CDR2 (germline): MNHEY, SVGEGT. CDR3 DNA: TGTGCCAGCGGACACCTCTACAATGAGCAGTTCTTC. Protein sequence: CASGHLYNEQFF.

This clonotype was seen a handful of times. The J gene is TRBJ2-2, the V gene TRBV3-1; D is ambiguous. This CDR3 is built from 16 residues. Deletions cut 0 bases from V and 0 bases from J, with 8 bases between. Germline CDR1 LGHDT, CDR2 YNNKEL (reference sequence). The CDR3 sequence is CASSQDLLANTGELFF. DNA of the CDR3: TGTGCCAGCAGCCAAGACCTCCTCGCGAACACCGGGGAGCTGTTTTTT.

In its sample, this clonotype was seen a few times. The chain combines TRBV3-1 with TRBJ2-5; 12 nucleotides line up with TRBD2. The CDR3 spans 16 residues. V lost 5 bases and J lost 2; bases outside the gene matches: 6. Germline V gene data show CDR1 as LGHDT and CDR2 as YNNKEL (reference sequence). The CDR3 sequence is CASSDRTSGNQETQYF. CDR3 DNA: TGTGCCAGCAGCGACAGGACTAGCGGGAATCAAGAGACCCAGTACTTC.

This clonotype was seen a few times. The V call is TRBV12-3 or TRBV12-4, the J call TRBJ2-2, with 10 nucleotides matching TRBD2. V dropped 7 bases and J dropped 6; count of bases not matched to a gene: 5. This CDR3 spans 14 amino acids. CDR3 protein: CASTILAGAGELFF. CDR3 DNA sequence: TGTGCCAGCACGATCCTAGCGGGAGCCGGGGAGCTGTTTTTT.

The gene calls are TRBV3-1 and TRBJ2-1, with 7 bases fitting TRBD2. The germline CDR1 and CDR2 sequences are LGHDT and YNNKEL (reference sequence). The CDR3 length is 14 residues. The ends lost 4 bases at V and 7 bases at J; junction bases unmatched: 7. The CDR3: CASSLRGGKNEQFF. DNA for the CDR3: TGTGCCAGCAGCCTTAGGGGAGGGAAGAATGAGCAGTTCTTC.

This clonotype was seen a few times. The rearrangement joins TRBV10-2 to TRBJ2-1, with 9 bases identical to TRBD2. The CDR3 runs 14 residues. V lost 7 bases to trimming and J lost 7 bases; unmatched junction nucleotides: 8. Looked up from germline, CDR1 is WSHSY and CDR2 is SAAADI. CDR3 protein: CASKGGGASNEQFF. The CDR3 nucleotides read TGCGCCAGCAAGGGCGGGGGGGCCTCGAATGAGCAGTTCTTC.

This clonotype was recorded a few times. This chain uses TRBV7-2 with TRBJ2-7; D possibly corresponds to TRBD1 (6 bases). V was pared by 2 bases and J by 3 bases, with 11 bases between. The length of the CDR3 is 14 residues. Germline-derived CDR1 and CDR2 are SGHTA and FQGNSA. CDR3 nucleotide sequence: TGTGCCAGCAGCTTAACGCAGGGACACTACGAGCAGTACTTC. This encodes CASSLTQGHYEQYF. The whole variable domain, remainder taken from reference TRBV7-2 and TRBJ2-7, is GAGVSQSPSNKVTEKGKDVELRCDPISGHTALYWYRQSLGQGLEFLIYFQGNSAPDKSGLPSDRFSAERTGGSVSTLTIQRTQQEDSAVYLCASSLTQGHYEQYFGPGTRLTVT.

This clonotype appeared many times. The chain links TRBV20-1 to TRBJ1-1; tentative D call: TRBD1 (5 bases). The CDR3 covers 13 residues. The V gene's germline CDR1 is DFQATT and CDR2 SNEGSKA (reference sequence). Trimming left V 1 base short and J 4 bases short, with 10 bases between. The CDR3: CSARGTRSTEAFF. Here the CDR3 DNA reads TGCAGTGCTAGAGGGACACGAAGCACTGAAGCTTTCTTT.

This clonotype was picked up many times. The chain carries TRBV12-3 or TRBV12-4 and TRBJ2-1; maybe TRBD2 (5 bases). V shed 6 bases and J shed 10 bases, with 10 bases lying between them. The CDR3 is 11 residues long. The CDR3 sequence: CASRDLKEQFF. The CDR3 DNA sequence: TGTGCCAGCAGGGACTTAAAAGAGCAGTTCTTC.

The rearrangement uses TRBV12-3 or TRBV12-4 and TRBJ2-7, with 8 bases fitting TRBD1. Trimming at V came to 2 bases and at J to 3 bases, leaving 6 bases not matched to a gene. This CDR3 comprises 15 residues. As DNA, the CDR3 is TGTGCCAGCAGTTTAAGGCAGGGGGCGTTCTACGAGCAGTACTTC. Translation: CASSLRQGAFYEQYF.

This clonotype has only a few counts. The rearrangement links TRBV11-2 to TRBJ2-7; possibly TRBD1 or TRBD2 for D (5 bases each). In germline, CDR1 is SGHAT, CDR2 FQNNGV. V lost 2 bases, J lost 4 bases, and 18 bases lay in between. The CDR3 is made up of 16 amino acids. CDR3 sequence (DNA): TGTGCCAGCAGCTTAAGCGGCGTCGGCCAGGGATACGAGCAGTACTTC. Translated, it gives CASSLSGVGQGYEQYF. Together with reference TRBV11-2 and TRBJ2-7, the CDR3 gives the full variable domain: EAGVAQSPRYKIIEKRQSVAFWCNPISGHATLYWYQQILGQGPKLLIQFQNNGVVDDSQLPKDRFSAERLKGVDSTLKIQPAKLEDSAVYLCASSLSGVGQGYEQYFGPGTRLTVT.

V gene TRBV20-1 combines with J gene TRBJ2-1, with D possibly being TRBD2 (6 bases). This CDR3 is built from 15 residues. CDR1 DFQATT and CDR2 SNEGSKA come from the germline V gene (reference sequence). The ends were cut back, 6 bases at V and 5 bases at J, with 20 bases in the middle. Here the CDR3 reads CSARSSGLINNEQFF. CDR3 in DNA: TGCAGTGCCAGATCCTCGGGACTCATCAACAATGAGCAGTTCTTC.

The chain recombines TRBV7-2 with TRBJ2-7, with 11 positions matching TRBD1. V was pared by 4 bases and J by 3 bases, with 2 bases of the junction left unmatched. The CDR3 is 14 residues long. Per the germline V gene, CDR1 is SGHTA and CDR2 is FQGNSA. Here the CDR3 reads CASSWTGGNYEQYF. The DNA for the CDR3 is TGTGCCAGCAGCTGGACAGGGGGCAACTACGAGCAGTACTTC.

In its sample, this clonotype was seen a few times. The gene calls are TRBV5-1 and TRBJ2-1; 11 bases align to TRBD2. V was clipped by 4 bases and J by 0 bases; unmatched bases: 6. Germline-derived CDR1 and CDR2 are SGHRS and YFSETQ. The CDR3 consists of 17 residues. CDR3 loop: CASSQTSGGPSYNEQFF. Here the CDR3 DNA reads TGCGCCAGCAGCCAAACTAGCGGGGGTCCCTCCTACAATGAGCAGTTCTTC.

The DNA of the CDR3 is TGTGCCAGCAGGCAGGGACCAAATCTCCTCTACGAGCAGTACTTC. Translated: CASRQGPNLLYEQYF. V gene TRBV27 combines with J gene TRBJ2-7; the D gene could be TRBD1 or TRBD2 (5 bases each). Germline CDR1 MNHEY, CDR2 SMNVEV (reference sequence). V was trimmed by 6 bases and J by 3 bases, leaving 18 bases between them. The CDR3 contains 15 residues.